The 31 T cell receptor beta chains presented below share a single source sample, sequenced in a study of T cells expressing NK-cell markers. TCRdb reanalyzed the 5' RACE reads and collapses them to one entry per CDR3 protein, without DNA. The sample spans a few hundred thousand distinct CDR3 sequences; the ten largest clones claim 5.2%. Sequenced material: blood T cells: a sorted CD56 or NKG2C T cell subset, CD4+ or CD8+ T cells, or bulk PBMC T cells (not recorded which). These receptors came from a man aged 18-70 years in good health.

The rearrangement links TRBV4-2 to TRBJ2-1; TCRdb lists TRBD2, though no DNA is available to test this call. The CDR3 consists of 15 residues. CDR1 is LGHNA and CDR2 is YNFKEQ in the germline V gene. Here the CDR3 reads CASSRSGGGKSEQFF.

CDR3 sequence: CASSTPSGGKETQYF. V and J are TRBV19 and TRBJ2-5; lacking DNA, the TRBD1 call made by TCRdb goes unchecked. Per germline, CDR1 LNHDA and CDR2 SQIVND (reference sequence). This CDR3 is 15 amino acids long.

V is TRBV2 and J is TRBJ2-5. Germline CDR1 and CDR2: SNHLY and FYNNEI. The CDR3 has 14 amino acids. The CDR3: CASSEGLWLETQYF.

This rearrangement joins TRBV7-9 to TRBJ1-1; absent DNA, TCRdb's TRBD1 call cannot be checked. Germline V gene data show CDR1 as SEHNR and CDR2 as FQNEAQ (reference sequence). CDR3 size: 15 residues. This chain's CDR3 is CASSFSGLENTEAFF.

The chain employs TRBV6-1 and TRBJ2-7; TCRdb calls TRBD1, which cannot be checked without DNA. The CDR3 sequence is 15 residues long. Germline V gene sequence: CDR1 MNHNS, CDR2 SASEGT. CDR3 residues: CASISSGTGVHEQYF.

This rearrangement joins TRBV7-9 to TRBJ2-7; TCRdb gives TRBD1 as the D gene, but with no DNA this cannot be confirmed. CDR1 SEHNR and CDR2 FQNEAQ come from the germline V gene (reference sequence). The CDR3 consists of 14 residues. CDR3 protein: CASSFGPRTYEQYF.

CDR3 loop: CSARDLTGYHEQYF. This chain joins TRBV20-1 and TRBJ2-7. The CDR3 has 14 residues. The germline V gene encodes CDR1 DFQATT and CDR2 SNEGSKA (reference sequence).

The chain couples TRBV20-1 to TRBJ2-3; TCRdb names TRBD1, which stays unverified in the absence of DNA. The CDR3 consists of 13 residues. Germline V gene sequence: CDR1 DFQATT, CDR2 SNEGSKA (reference sequence). The CDR3 reads CSAPPGQSKAQYF.

The chain is built from TRBV7-9 and TRBJ1-6; absent DNA, TCRdb's TRBD1 call cannot be checked. Germline V gives CDR1 SEHNR, CDR2 FQNEAQ (reference sequence). CDR3 size: 16 residues. CDR3 in amino acids: CASSFGVGTGNSPLHF.

The chain is built from TRBV5-1 and TRBJ2-7. The CDR3 totals 14 residues. Per germline, CDR1 SGHRS and CDR2 YFSETQ. The CDR3 sequence: CASSLVTLTSEQYF.

The genes are TRBV19 and TRBJ1-2. The germline gives CDR1 LNHDA, CDR2 SQIVND (reference sequence). The CDR3 runs 15 residues. CDR3 region: CASRGQGRAVVGYTF.

The chain has TRBV15 and TRBJ1-1. The germline gives CDR1 LNHNV, CDR2 YYDKDF (reference sequence). The CDR3 sequence is 16 residues long. This CDR3 is CATSRVYSSKNTEAFF.

V and J are TRBV18 and TRBJ1-3. CDR1 is KGHSH and CDR2 is LQKENI in the germline V gene. The CDR3 runs 14 residues. CDR3 sequence reads: CASSSVDKGNTIYF.

The gene calls are TRBV7-2 and TRBJ2-3; TCRdb picks TRBD1, but there is no DNA to check that call. In germline, CDR1 is SGHTA, CDR2 FQGNSA. This CDR3 has 15 amino acids. Here the CDR3 reads CASSPDRGGTDTQYF. Variable domain in full (rest from reference TRBV7-2 and TRBJ2-3): GAGVSQSPSNKVTEKGKDVELRCDPISGHTALYWYRQSLGQGLEFLIYFQGNSAPDKSGLPSDRFSAERTGGSVSTLTIQRTQQEDSAVYLCASSPDRGGTDTQYFGPGTRLTVL.

CDR3: CASSPFNGLAKNIQYF. The rearrangement uses TRBV5-1 and TRBJ2-4. Per the germline V gene, CDR1 is SGHRS and CDR2 is YFSETQ. The CDR3 sequence is 16 residues long.

The V gene is TRBV24-1, the J gene TRBJ2-3; TCRdb selects TRBD1, and the lack of DNA leaves this call unchecked. The CDR3 consists of 17 residues. Germline-derived CDR1 and CDR2 are KGHDR and SFDVKD. The CDR3 loop is CATSDAAAGQGTDTQYF.

The CDR3 is CASSLKWHQETQYF. This rearrangement joins TRBV3-1 to TRBJ2-5. The CDR3 has 14 residues. Germline V gives CDR1 LGHDT, CDR2 YNNKEL (reference sequence).

This chain connects TRBV6-5 to TRBJ2-7. CDR1 is MNHEY and CDR2 is SVGAGI in the germline V gene. The CDR3 runs to 14 residues. CDR3: CASSLRPSSYEQYF.

This chain joins TRBV25-1 and TRBJ1-2; the TCRdb call, TRBD1, lacks DNA for checking. The CDR3 consists of 14 residues. CDR1 MGHDK and CDR2 SYGVNS come from the germline V gene. CDR3 residues: CASSETGPNYGYTF.

The chain is built from TRBV3-1 and TRBJ2-1; TCRdb designates TRBD1, a call that cannot be tested without DNA. CDR1 is LGHDT and CDR2 is YNNKEL in the germline V gene (reference sequence). The CDR3 totals 17 residues. The CDR3 region is CASSQSAGSWGYNEQFF.

J is TRBJ2-7 and V is TRBV18; no DNA is available, so the TRBD2 call from TCRdb remains unchecked. The length of the CDR3 is 15 residues. Germline lookup yields CDR1 KGHSH and CDR2 LQKENI. CDR3 sequence reads: CASSSSGKASYEQYF. The entire variable domain, with the rest obtained from reference TRBV18 and TRBJ2-7, is as follows: NAGVMQNPRHLVRRRGQEARLRCSPMKGHSHVYWYRQLPEEGLKFMVYLQKENIIDESGMPKERFSAEFPKEGPSILRIQQVVRGDSAAYFCASSSSGKASYEQYFGPGTRLTVT.

The chain combines TRBV28 with TRBJ2-5; TCRdb calls TRBD1, which cannot be checked without DNA. Germline V CDR1 and CDR2: MDHEN, SYDVKM. This CDR3 is 15 amino acids long. The CDR3 loop reads CASRPRGAGSFYQYF.

This sequence joins TRBV4-1 and TRBJ1-1; TCRdb designates TRBD1, a call that cannot be tested without DNA. The CDR3 extends over 15 amino acids. From germline, CDR1 is MGHRA and CDR2 YSYEKL. The CDR3 sequence is CASSRGQGRNTEAFF.

The rearrangement joins TRBV27 to TRBJ2-7; no DNA is available, so the TRBD1 call from TCRdb remains unchecked. The germline gives CDR1 MNHEY, CDR2 SMNVEV (reference sequence). This CDR3 is 14 amino acids long. The CDR3 loop is CASSLSTGGDEQYF.

The chain uses TRBV11-2 and TRBJ1-1; TCRdb returns TRBD1, unconfirmable since there is no DNA. Germline V gene sequence: CDR1 SGHAT, CDR2 FQNNGV. The CDR3 loop spans 18 amino acids. This CDR3 is CASSLRSDVNRENTEAFF.

The rearrangement joins TRBV20-1 to TRBJ1-5; the TCRdb call, TRBD1, lacks DNA for checking. The CDR3 has 15 residues. In germline, CDR1 is DFQATT, CDR2 SNEGSKA (reference sequence). The CDR3 loop is CSARDVRGSNQPQHF.

The chain joins TRBV20-1 to TRBJ2-3; TCRdb outputs TRBD2, but without DNA this stays unchecked. Germline V gene data show CDR1 as DFQATT and CDR2 as SNEGSKA (reference sequence). The CDR3 totals 15 residues. The CDR3 protein is CSAFRVAGATDTQYF.

The V and J genes are TRBV21-1 and TRBJ2-5; TCRdb outputs TRBD1, but without DNA this stays unchecked. TRBV21-1 is a recognized pseudogene. The CDR3 is 15 residues long. CDR3 region: CASSKGRGIEETQYF.

The V gene is TRBV7-2, the J gene TRBJ2-7; the D call from TCRdb, TRBD2, cannot be confirmed without DNA. Per germline, CDR1 SGHTA and CDR2 FQGNSA. This CDR3 is built from 17 residues. Here the CDR3 reads CASSLAITGLAEREQYF.

The rearrangement uses TRBV28 and TRBJ2-2; TCRdb's D call, TRBD1, is unchecked because there is no DNA. The V gene's germline CDR1 is MDHEN and CDR2 SYDVKM. The CDR3 consists of 15 residues. The CDR3: CASRRAAGLPGELFF.

This chain connects TRBV4-2 to TRBJ1-3. CDR1 and CDR2 from the germline V gene are LGHNA and YNFKEQ. This CDR3 spans 17 amino acids. The CDR3 is CASSQDFGGRSGNTIYF.